These T cell receptor beta chains were read from a single sample in a study of cytomegalovirus exposure and HLA in healthy donors. Clones were read by immunoSEQ multiplex PCR, and TCRdb kept only the in-frame ones, dropping some. The sample lists approximately 140,000 clones; roughly 85% were seen once. The sequenced sample consisted of PBMCs. All receptors come from a boy under 18 in good health and CMV-seronegative. Each CDR3 is given with its conserved first and last residue. Fields, in order: clone size, V gene, D gene, J gene, CDR3 DNA, CDR3 protein. The D gene is left open where the match is weak. The listing skips clone size in some rows; elsewhere it reads once, few, many or a size class.

clone size: once
V gene: TRBV7-9
D gene: -
J gene: TRBJ1-1
CDR3 DNA: TGTGCCAGCAGCCCGACAGGTAGCACTGAAGCTTTCTTT
CDR3 protein: CASSPTGSTEAFF

clone size: -
V gene: TRBV5-1
D gene: TRBD2
J gene: TRBJ2-2
CDR3 DNA: TGCGCCAGCAGCTCCTTGACTAGCGGGAGTTCTGCCGGGGAGCTGTTTTTT
CDR3 protein: CASSSLTSGSSAGELFF

clone size: -
V gene: TRBV7-8
D gene: -
J gene: TRBJ1-2
CDR3 DNA: TGTGCCAGCAGCTTTACGGGGGGTGGCTATGGCTACACCTTC
CDR3 protein: CASSFTGGGYGYTF

clone size: -
V gene: TRBV7-2
D gene: TRBD2
J gene: TRBJ2-7
CDR3 DNA: TGTGCCAGCAGTTCACTAGCGGACTACCGCTCCTACGAGCAGTACTTC
CDR3 protein: CASSSLADYRSYEQYF

clone size: -
V gene: TRBV19
D gene: TRBD1
J gene: TRBJ2-5
CDR3 DNA: TGTGCCAGTGGGACAGGCGCGACCCAGTACTTC
CDR3 protein: CASGTGATQYF

clone size: -
V gene: TRBV30
D gene: TRBD2
J gene: TRBJ2-1
CDR3 DNA: TGTGCCTGGAGTGTAACCCTGACTAGCGGGAGCAATGAGCAGTTCTTC
CDR3 protein: CAWSVTLTSGSNEQFF

clone size: few
V gene: TRBV4-2
D gene: -
J gene: TRBJ2-7
CDR3 DNA: TGTGCCAGCAGCCAAGAAAGGCAGGCTCGCTACGAGCAGTACTTC
CDR3 protein: CASSQERQARYEQYF

clone size: -
V gene: TRBV5-1
D gene: TRBD1
J gene: TRBJ2-3
CDR3 DNA: TGCGCCAGCAGCTTGGGAGACAGGGGGGTCACAGATACGCAGTATTTT
CDR3 protein: CASSLGDRGVTDTQYF

clone size: -
V gene: TRBV7-9
D gene: -
J gene: TRBJ1-1
CDR3 DNA: TGTGCCAGCAGCGAGACGACAGTCCTGAACACTGAAGCTTTCTTT
CDR3 protein: CASSETTVLNTEAFF

clone size: -
V gene: TRBV5-1
D gene: TRBD2
J gene: TRBJ2-2
CDR3 DNA: TGCGCCAGCAGCCTAGCCGGGACTAGCGGGAGCTCTGGAACCGGGGAGCTGTTTTTT
CDR3 protein: CASSLAGTSGSSGTGELFF

clone size: -
V gene: TRBV4-1
D gene: -
J gene: TRBJ2-1
CDR3 DNA: TGCGCCAGCAGCCAGACGCAGAACAGGGCGAATGAGCAGTTCTTC
CDR3 protein: CASSQTQNRANEQFF

clone size: -
V gene: TRBV30
D gene: -
J gene: TRBJ1-5
CDR3 DNA: TGTGCCTGGAGTGGCGACAATAGGGGGCAGCCCCAGCATTTT
CDR3 protein: CAWSGDNRGQPQHF

clone size: -
V gene: TRBV10-3
D gene: -
J gene: TRBJ1-5
CDR3 DNA: TGTGCCATCAGTGCCACGGGTAATCAGCCCCAGCATTTT
CDR3 protein: CAISATGNQPQHF

clone size: few
V gene: TRBV30
D gene: -
J gene: TRBJ2-2
CDR3 DNA: TGTGCCTGGAACCGGGACACTCGAAGCACCGGGGAGCTGTTTTTT
CDR3 protein: CAWNRDTRSTGELFF

clone size: -
V gene: TRBV29-1
D gene: -
J gene: TRBJ2-7
CDR3 DNA: TGCCGAGGCAGTATCTACGAGCAGTACTTC
CDR3 protein: CRGSIYEQYF

clone size: -
V gene: TRBV11-3
D gene: -
J gene: TRBJ2-1
CDR3 DNA: TGTGCCAGCAGCTTCGGAGAGAACGAGCAGTTCTTC
CDR3 protein: CASSFGENEQFF

clone size: -
V gene: TRBV10-3
D gene: -
J gene: TRBJ1-1
CDR3 DNA: TGTGCCATCAGTGACGGTGCCGCCGAAGCTTTCTTT
CDR3 protein: CAISDGAAEAFF

clone size: few
V gene: TRBV12-5
D gene: -
J gene: TRBJ1-2
CDR3 DNA: TGTGCCAAAAGGGGGGGAAACGGCTACACCTTC
CDR3 protein: CAKRGGNGYTF

clone size: -
V gene: TRBV7-2
D gene: TRBD2
J gene: TRBJ2-2
CDR3 DNA: TGTGCCAGCAGCTTAGTCGGTGCGGGAGCGACCGGGGAGCTGTTTTTT
CDR3 protein: CASSLVGAGATGELFF

clone size: -
V gene: TRBV27
D gene: TRBD2
J gene: TRBJ2-7
CDR3 DNA: TGTGCCAGCGGGGGGACTAGCGGGATCTGGTATGACGAGCAGTACTTC
CDR3 protein: CASGGTSGIWYDEQYF

clone size: -
V gene: TRBV4-1
D gene: TRBD2
J gene: TRBJ2-2
CDR3 DNA: TGCGCCAGCAGCCTTTTCTTTGGGGTAGCGGGGTCGGGACGTATTGGGGAGCTGTTTTTT
CDR3 protein: CASSLFFGVAGSGRIGELFF

clone size: -
V gene: TRBV9
D gene: -
J gene: TRBJ1-1
CDR3 DNA: TGTGCCAGCAGCGCCAGAAACAGAGGGGGACGGAGTTGGGATACTGAAGCTTTCTTT
CDR3 protein: CASSARNRGGRSWDTEAFF

clone size: few
V gene: TRBV2
D gene: TRBD2
J gene: TRBJ2-3
CDR3 DNA: TGTGCCAGCAGCTCGACTATCGGACTAGCGGGGTATAGCACAGATACGCAGTATTTT
CDR3 protein: CASSSTIGLAGYSTDTQYF

clone size: -
V gene: TRBV30
D gene: -
J gene: TRBJ1-4
CDR3 DNA: TGTGCCTGGAGCCTCTCGGTGAAACTGTTTTTT
CDR3 protein: CAWSLSVKLFF

clone size: -
V gene: TRBV6-5
D gene: -
J gene: TRBJ2-2
CDR3 DNA: TGTGCCAGCAGTCTGGAGGGAGTCACCGGGGAGCTGTTTTTT
CDR3 protein: CASSLEGVTGELFF

clone size: -
V gene: TRBV4-3
D gene: TRBD1
J gene: TRBJ2-7
CDR3 DNA: TGCGCCAGCAGCCAGTGGTCGGGGACAGGGACCTACGAGCAGTACTTC
CDR3 protein: CASSQWSGTGTYEQYF

clone size: -
V gene: TRBV6-5
D gene: TRBD2
J gene: TRBJ2-7
CDR3 DNA: TGTGCCAGCAGTTACTCGCCTAGCGGGAGGGCCGCCGAGCAGTACTTC
CDR3 protein: CASSYSPSGRAAEQYF

clone size: few
V gene: TRBV4-2
D gene: -
J gene: TRBJ2-7
CDR3 DNA: TGTGCCAGCAGCCAAGATCCCACAGCTGTCTACGAGCAGTACTTC
CDR3 protein: CASSQDPTAVYEQYF

clone size: -
V gene: TRBV2
D gene: -
J gene: TRBJ2-3
CDR3 DNA: TGTGCCAGCAGTACCAGGGAGGGCACAGATACGCAGTATTTT
CDR3 protein: CASSTREGTDTQYF

clone size: -
V gene: TRBV4-2
D gene: TRBD2
J gene: TRBJ2-3
CDR3 DNA: TGTGCCAGCAGCCCGGGAGGAGATACGCAGTATTTT
CDR3 protein: CASSPGGDTQYF

clone size: -
V gene: TRBV5-1
D gene: TRBD1
J gene: TRBJ2-2
CDR3 DNA: TGCGCCAGCAGTTTTACAGGGGGCACGGACACCGGGGAGCTGTTTTTT
CDR3 protein: CASSFTGGTDTGELFF

clone size: -
V gene: TRBV30
D gene: -
J gene: TRBJ1-2
CDR3 DNA: TGTGCCTGGACGCCGGGGGGGGATGGCTACACCTTC
CDR3 protein: CAWTPGGDGYTF

clone size: few
V gene: TRBV6-1
D gene: TRBD2
J gene: TRBJ2-1
CDR3 DNA: TGTGCCAGCAGTGAGACTAGCGGGAAGAGCTCCTACAATGAGCAGTTCTTC
CDR3 protein: CASSETSGKSSYNEQFF

clone size: -
V gene: TRBV21-1
D gene: -
J gene: TRBJ2-1
CDR3 DNA: TGTGCCAGCAGCTTAGCGGGACACCTCTCCTACAATGAGCAGTTCTTC
CDR3 protein: CASSLAGHLSYNEQFF

clone size: once
V gene: TRBV6-5
D gene: -
J gene: TRBJ1-2
CDR3 DNA: TGTGCCTGCTGGGGGCATAGCTATGGCTACACCTTC
CDR3 protein: CACWGHSYGYTF

clone size: once
V gene: TRBV6-1
D gene: TRBD2
J gene: TRBJ2-7
CDR3 DNA: TGTGCCAGCAGTGGGGGAGGGAATCCCGACTACGAGCAGTACTTC
CDR3 protein: CASSGGGNPDYEQYF

clone size: once
V gene: TRBV5-1
D gene: -
J gene: TRBJ2-7
CDR3 DNA: TGCGCCAGCAGCTTGGCCGGGGAAGCGGGCTACGAGCAGTACTTC
CDR3 protein: CASSLAGEAGYEQYF

clone size: -
V gene: TRBV6-1
D gene: -
J gene: TRBJ1-2
CDR3 DNA: TGTGCCAGCAGTGTCGGGATCAACTATGGCTACACCTTC
CDR3 protein: CASSVGINYGYTF

clone size: once
V gene: TRBV4-3
D gene: TRBD2
J gene: TRBJ2-7
CDR3 DNA: TGCGCCAGCAGCTCCAGACTAGCCGGGGGCTACGAGCAGTACTTC
CDR3 protein: CASSSRLAGGYEQYF

clone size: -
V gene: TRBV19
D gene: TRBD1
J gene: TRBJ1-5
CDR3 DNA: TGTGCCACTAGTACGACCGGGACAGGGGATTATAGCAATCAGCCCCAGCATTTT
CDR3 protein: CATSTTGTGDYSNQPQHF

clone size: -
V gene: TRBV7-3
D gene: -
J gene: TRBJ2-2
CDR3 DNA: TGTGCCAGCAGGGCGACAGGCGGGACCGGGGAGCTGTTTTTT
CDR3 protein: CASRATGGTGELFF

clone size: -
V gene: TRBV30
D gene: TRBD1
J gene: TRBJ1-2
CDR3 DNA: TGTGCCTGGACAGGGGGTGACTATGGCTACACCTTC
CDR3 protein: CAWTGGDYGYTF

clone size: once
V gene: TRBV11-1
D gene: -
J gene: TRBJ1-3
CDR3 DNA: TGTGCCAGCAGCTCGGGAAACACCATATATTTT
CDR3 protein: CASSSGNTIYF

clone size: -
V gene: TRBV6-4
D gene: -
J gene: TRBJ2-3
CDR3 DNA: TGTGCCAGCAGACTAGAAGGCACAGATACGCAGTATTTT
CDR3 protein: CASRLEGTDTQYF

clone size: -
V gene: TRBV30
D gene: TRBD1
J gene: TRBJ2-7
CDR3 DNA: TGTGCCTGGAGTCCGAACAGGGGGCGCGACGAGCAGTACTTC
CDR3 protein: CAWSPNRGRDEQYF

clone size: -
V gene: TRBV7-6
D gene: TRBD2
J gene: TRBJ2-3
CDR3 DNA: TGTGCCAGCAGCTTATTGTCTAGCGGGACTACAGATACGCAGTATTTT
CDR3 protein: CASSLLSSGTTDTQYF

clone size: -
V gene: TRBV7-9
D gene: TRBD2
J gene: TRBJ2-1
CDR3 DNA: TGTGCCAGCAGCTTATCTAGCGGTAGCTCCTACAATGAGCAGTTCTTC
CDR3 protein: CASSLSSGSSYNEQFF

clone size: -
V gene: TRBV4-1
D gene: TRBD1
J gene: TRBJ1-1
CDR3 DNA: TGCGCCAGCAGCCAAGAGAAAGGACAGGGGGTCGGTGGGGCCACTGAAGCTTTCTTT
CDR3 protein: CASSQEKGQGVGGATEAFF

clone size: -
V gene: TRBV5-1
D gene: -
J gene: TRBJ2-7
CDR3 DNA: TGCGCCAGCAGAGGAGGCTCCTACGAGCAGTACTTC
CDR3 protein: CASRGGSYEQYF

clone size: -
V gene: TRBV29-1
D gene: -
J gene: TRBJ1-2
CDR3 DNA: TGCAGCGTTGTACCGGGACAACAGGGAAGTAAGGACGGCTACACCTTC
CDR3 protein: CSVVPGQQGSKDGYTF

clone size: -
V gene: TRBV2
D gene: -
J gene: TRBJ2-7
CDR3 DNA: TGTGCCAGCAATTGGACTCCCGGAGAGGGCGAGCAGTACTTC
CDR3 protein: CASNWTPGEGEQYF

clone size: -
V gene: TRBV30
D gene: TRBD1
J gene: TRBJ1-1
CDR3 DNA: TGTGCCGGACAGGGATACACTGAAGCTTTCTTT
CDR3 protein: CAGQGYTEAFF

clone size: -
V gene: TRBV5-1
D gene: TRBD2
J gene: TRBJ2-1
CDR3 DNA: TGCGCCAGCAGCTCGGGACTAGCGGGAGGGTCCTCCTACAATGAGCAGTTCTTC
CDR3 protein: CASSSGLAGGSSYNEQFF

clone size: -
V gene: TRBV5-5
D gene: TRBD1
J gene: TRBJ1-1
CDR3 DNA: TGTGCCAGCAGCGTTCTACAGGGGGCACCTGAAGCTTTCTTT
CDR3 protein: CASSVLQGAPEAFF